What follows are 15 T cell receptor beta chains derived from one specimen sequenced in a study of blood T cell repertoires in COVID-19. Generated by immunoSEQ multiplex PCR, the TCRdb table keeps only in-frame clones and is missing some. This sample has 150,000 to 200,000 clones, with 70% to 85% found just once. The specimen sequenced was PBMCs or T cells enriched from blood (not recorded which). These receptor sequences come from a man aged 45-65 years who had recovered from COVID-19.

The V call is TRBV27, the J call TRBJ1-1; 9 bases are a match to TRBD1. Germline V gives CDR1 MNHEY, CDR2 SMNVEV (reference sequence). This CDR3 is built from 16 residues. V was pared by 6 bases and J by 6 bases, with 14 bases of the junction left unmatched. CDR3 in amino acids: CASSPLPGTGSPEAFF. The CDR3 coding sequence is TGTGCCAGCAGCCCCCTCCCCGGGACAGGGTCTCCTGAAGCTTTCTTT.

This chain links TRBV27 with TRBJ1-1; a weak D match, TRBD1 (5 bases). Per the germline V gene, CDR1 is MNHEY and CDR2 is SMNVEV (reference sequence). The CDR3 has 14 amino acids. Trimming took off 8 bases at V and 1 base at J, with 14 bases between the two ends. In DNA, the CDR3 is TGTGCCAGCTCTCGACCAGGGAAGAACACTGAAGCTTTCTTT. Protein: CASSRPGKNTEAFF.

J is TRBJ2-7 and V is TRBV6-2 or TRBV6-3, with TRBD1 identical over 10 bases. The CDR3 has 18 residues. CDR1 MNHEY and CDR2 SVGEGT come from the germline V gene. Unmatched junction bases numbered 11, after V lost 0 bases and J lost 3 bases. The CDR3 DNA reads TGTGCCAGCAGTTACTCCTCTGGGACAGGGGCTCGAAGCTACGAGCAGTACTTC. Translation: CASSYSSGTGARSYEQYF.

The chain couples TRBV14 to TRBJ2-7; the match to TRBD2 covers 11 bases. Trimming at V came to 7 bases and at J to 3 bases, leaving 11 bases not matched to a gene. The CDR3 contains 16 residues. Germline V lookup: CDR1 SGHDN, CDR2 FVKESK. This CDR3 is CASTSQLAGEVYEQYF. The CDR3 DNA reads TGTGCCAGCACCTCACAACTAGCGGGGGAGGTCTACGAGCAGTACTTC.

The J gene is TRBJ2-7, the V gene TRBV6-2 or TRBV6-3, with TRBD2 matching 11 bases. The CDR3 contains 16 residues. The V segment lost 2 bases and the J segment 1 base; nucleotides outside the gene matches: 4. CDR1 and CDR2 from the germline V gene are MNHEY and SVGEGT. CDR3 bases: TGTGCCAGCAGTTACGTAGGGACTAGCGGTTCCTACGAGCAGTACTTC. This translates into CASSYVGTSGSYEQYF.

In its sample, this clone was seen many times. The chain is built from TRBV19 and TRBJ1-1; possibly TRBD1 for D (5 bases). Germline V lookup: CDR1 LNHDA, CDR2 SQIVND (reference sequence). The CDR3 has 14 amino acids. The V gene lost 6 bases and the J gene lost 0 bases, with 11 bases spanning the gap. This chain's CDR3 is CASRWGSMNTEAFF. The CDR3, as DNA: TGTGCCAGTAGATGGGGCAGCATGAACACTGAAGCTTTCTTT.

This clone appeared a single time. The chain employs TRBV28 and TRBJ1-5; 7 bases are shared with TRBD1. CDR1 MDHEN and CDR2 SYDVKM come from the germline V gene. V trimming: 8 bases; J trimming: 0 bases; junction bases outside the gene matches: 4. This CDR3 contains 14 residues. The CDR3 spells CASVWTGSNQPQHF. Here the CDR3 DNA reads TGTGCCAGCGTCTGGACAGGTAGCAATCAGCCCCAGCATTTT.

The gene calls are TRBV19 and TRBJ2-5; perhaps TRBD2 as D (7 bases). This CDR3 comprises 15 residues. V was shortened by 3 bases and J by 5 bases, with 16 bases between the two germline ends. Germline CDR1 is LNHDA and CDR2 is SQIVND (reference sequence). The CDR3 bases are TGTGCCAGTAGTATGCGGGGGCTCTTCGGGGAGACCCAGTACTTC. Protein product: CASSMRGLFGETQYF.

Notes on this clone: In the same sample, other DNA sequences code for this CDR3. This sequence joins TRBV14 and TRBJ1-6; the D is unclear. The length of the CDR3 is 15 residues. Germline lookup yields CDR1 SGHDN and CDR2 FVKESK. Trimming removed 2 bases from V and 8 bases from J, with 13 bases in between. In DNA, the CDR3 is TGTGCCAGCAGCCAAATCTCCATCCGAGATTCACCCCTCCACTTT. Amino acid sequence: CASSQISIRDSPLHF. The whole variable domain, remainder taken from reference TRBV14 and TRBJ1-6, is EAGVTQFPSHSVIEKGQTVTLRCDPISGHDNLYWYRRVMGKEIKFLLHFVKESKQDESGMPNNRFLAERTGGTYSTLKVQPAELEDSGVYFCASSQISIRDSPLHFGNGTRLTVT.

The chain joins TRBV11-2 to TRBJ2-3; 8 bases align to TRBD2. Unmatched junction bases numbered 6, after V lost 5 bases and J lost 5 bases. The germline gives CDR1 SGHAT, CDR2 FQNNGV. CDR3 length: 14 residues. The CDR3 region is CASSLGGAGDTQYF. The CDR3 DNA is TGTGCCAGCAGCCTCGGGGGGGCCGGAGATACGCAGTATTTT.

The chain carries TRBV7-2 and TRBJ1-1, with no clear D. Germline loops: CDR1 SGHTA, CDR2 FQGNSA. Trimming removed 2 bases from V and 1 base from J, with 8 bases in between. The CDR3 is 14 amino acids. CDR3 region: CASSLYTGNTEAFF. The CDR3 region has the DNA TGTGCCAGCAGCTTATATACGGGGAACACTGAAGCTTTCTTT.

The rearrangement joins TRBV7-3 to TRBJ2-2, with 12 bases matching TRBD2. The CDR3 covers 17 residues. Germline assignment: CDR1 SGHTA and CDR2 FQGTGA. V lost 5 bases to trimming and J lost 1 base; unmatched junction nucleotides: 5. CDR3 coding DNA: TGTGCCAGCAGCGCCCAACTAGCGGGGGGGAACACCGGGGAGCTGTTTTTT. It encodes CASSAQLAGGNTGELFF. Variable domain in full (rest from reference TRBV7-3 and TRBJ2-2): GAGVSQTPSNKVTEKGKYVELRCDPISGHTALYWYRQSLGQGPEFLIYFQGTGAADDSGLPNDRFFAVRPEGSVSTLKIQRTERGDSAVYLCASSAQLAGGNTGELFFGEGSRLTVL.

The V call is TRBV15, the J call TRBJ1-5; D uncertain. The germline V and J ends were trimmed by 3 bases and 0 bases, with 18 bases remaining between them. The CDR3 sequence is 18 residues long. Germline V gives CDR1 LNHNV, CDR2 YYDKDF (reference sequence). CDR3 sequence reads: CATSRLPPRQNSNQPQHF. CDR3 in DNA: TGTGCCACCAGCAGGCTTCCTCCCAGGCAAAATAGCAATCAGCCCCAGCATTTT.

The count of this clone is one. The CDR3 DNA is TGCAGTGCTAGTGGTCTTCATCGGGGAGGCTATGGCTACACCTTC. Protein product: CSASGLHRGGYGYTF. The chain links TRBV20-1 to TRBJ1-2; D not resolved. Germline CDR1 is DFQATT and CDR2 is SNEGSKA (reference sequence). V was shortened by 3 bases and J by 4 bases, with 18 bases between the two germline ends. This CDR3 has 15 residues.

The chain employs TRBV19 and TRBJ1-2, with a weak D call TRBD1 (6 bases). CDR3 size: 19 residues. V lost 3 bases and J 5 bases, leaving 28 bases between the germline ends. CDR1 and CDR2 (germline): LNHDA, SQIVND (reference sequence). The CDR3 loop is CASSMGPPGQGTSAYGYTF. In DNA form, the CDR3 reads TGTGCCAGTAGTATGGGGCCCCCGGGGCAGGGGACATCGGCTTATGGCTACACCTTC.